Listed below are T cell receptor beta chains from one sample, sequenced in a study of T-cell memory formation after mild COVID-19. TCRdb reprocessed the 5' RACE reads via MiXCR and lists one record per CDR3 protein. Of some 490,000 distinct CDR3 sequences listed, around a sixth are singletons. Sequencing was carried out using PBMCs or a T cell subset sorted from them (not recorded which). Receptors originate from an adult woman who had mild COVID-19 (a few samples of this study predate the infection). Cell type and time point are not known. Each CDR3 is given with its conserved first and last residue. A D gene is named only where the DNA matches it firmly. Clone size is not always given. Where it is, it says once, few, many or a class for expanded clones.

v_gene: TRBV29-1; d_gene: TRBD1; abundance: few; j_gene: TRBJ2-7; CDR3nt: TGCAGCGTTTCCGGGACAGGGCCGTACGAGCAGTACTTC; CDR3aa: CSVSGTGPYEQYF
v_gene: TRBV7-9; d_gene: NA; abundance: NA; j_gene: TRBJ1-5; CDR3nt: TGTGCCAGCAGCTCTACGGGCCGACCACTCACTAATCAGCCCCAGCATTTT; CDR3aa: CASSSTGRPLTNQPQHF
v_gene: TRBV7-3; d_gene: TRBD2; abundance: NA; j_gene: TRBJ2-7; CDR3nt: TGTGCCAGCAGCTGGGGTAGCGGGAGCTCCTACGAGCAGTACTTC; CDR3aa: CASSWGSGSSYEQYF
v_gene: TRBV7-6; d_gene: NA; abundance: few; j_gene: TRBJ1-4; CDR3nt: TGTGCCAGCAGCCACGTTCTGAGCGTGGGGGCAACTAATGAAAAACTGTTTTTT; CDR3aa: CASSHVLSVGATNEKLFF
v_gene: TRBV20-1; d_gene: TRBD2; abundance: NA; j_gene: TRBJ2-5; CDR3nt: TGCAGTGCTAGAGGACTAGCGACTCAAGAGACCCAGTACTTC; CDR3aa: CSARGLATQETQYF
v_gene: TRBV12-3/TRBV12-4; d_gene: NA; abundance: NA; j_gene: TRBJ1-5; CDR3nt: TGTGCCAGCAGTTTGACGGTGGCTGGGGGGCAGCCCCAGCATTTT; CDR3aa: CASSLTVAGGQPQHF
v_gene: TRBV5-1; d_gene: NA; abundance: few; j_gene: TRBJ1-5; CDR3nt: TGCGCCAGCAGCAAAGACCGAGATCAGCCCCAGCATTTT; CDR3aa: CASSKDRDQPQHF
v_gene: TRBV7-3; d_gene: NA; abundance: many; j_gene: TRBJ2-1; CDR3nt: TGTGCCAGCAGCTTAGGCGGCGCGAGCTCCTACAATGAGCAGTTCTTC; CDR3aa: CASSLGGASSYNEQFF
v_gene: TRBV7-2; d_gene: NA; abundance: NA; j_gene: TRBJ2-2; CDR3nt: TGTGCCAGCAGCCCTGTAGCCCGGAGCCCCGGGGAGCTGTTTTTT; CDR3aa: CASSPVARSPGELFF
v_gene: TRBV20-1; d_gene: NA; abundance: NA; j_gene: TRBJ2-5; CDR3nt: TGCAGTGCTAGAAAAAGGGGGGACGTTCAAGAGACCCAGTACTTC; CDR3aa: CSARKRGDVQETQYF
v_gene: TRBV24-1; d_gene: NA; abundance: NA; j_gene: TRBJ2-3; CDR3nt: TGTGCCACCAGTGAACCGGGGTCTCTAGATACGCAGTATTTT; CDR3aa: CATSEPGSLDTQYF
v_gene: TRBV7-3; d_gene: TRBD2; abundance: NA; j_gene: TRBJ2-2; CDR3nt: TGTGCCAGCAGCTCCCGTCTAGAGAGCGGGACCCCCGGGGAGCTGTTTTTT; CDR3aa: CASSSRLESGTPGELFF
v_gene: TRBV5-1; d_gene: TRBD1; abundance: NA; j_gene: TRBJ2-7; CDR3nt: TGCGCCAGCACAATGACAGGGGGCTACGAGCAGTACTTC; CDR3aa: CASTMTGGYEQYF
v_gene: TRBV7-8; d_gene: TRBD2; abundance: NA; j_gene: TRBJ2-1; CDR3nt: TGTGCCAGCAGCCCGACGGGACTAGAGGTCGGTGAGCAGTTCTTC; CDR3aa: CASSPTGLEVGEQFF
v_gene: TRBV20-1; d_gene: TRBD1; abundance: few; j_gene: TRBJ2-7; CDR3nt: TGCAGTGCTAGAGATTTTCAGGGGACAGGGATATACGAGCAGTACTTC; CDR3aa: CSARDFQGTGIYEQYF
v_gene: TRBV29-1; d_gene: TRBD2; abundance: NA; j_gene: TRBJ2-3; CDR3nt: TGCAGCGTTGACACCCCCCCGCCCGGGGGACTAGCGGGACTCGATACGCAGTATTTT; CDR3aa: CSVDTPPPGGLAGLDTQYF
v_gene: TRBV12-3/TRBV12-4; d_gene: TRBD1; abundance: NA; j_gene: TRBJ1-1; CDR3nt: TGTGCCAGCAGTTTAAAAGGGGGACAGCTTCGAGTGATGAACACTGAAGCTTTCTTT; CDR3aa: CASSLKGGQLRVMNTEAFF
v_gene: TRBV12-3/TRBV12-4; d_gene: TRBD1; abundance: few; j_gene: TRBJ1-5; CDR3nt: TGTGCCAGCAGTCGACAGGGGGCTGGTCAGGAGCCCCAGCATTTT; CDR3aa: CASSRQGAGQEPQHF
v_gene: TRBV10-3; d_gene: TRBD1; abundance: few; j_gene: TRBJ1-2; CDR3nt: TGTGCCATCAGCGGCCTGACAGGGCATGGCTACACCTTC; CDR3aa: CAISGLTGHGYTF
v_gene: TRBV24-1; d_gene: TRBD2; abundance: few; j_gene: TRBJ2-3; CDR3nt: TGTGCCACCAGTGACCGCTTAGCGGGAGGAAAAACAGATACGCAGTATTTT; CDR3aa: CATSDRLAGGKTDTQYF
v_gene: TRBV2; d_gene: TRBD1; abundance: NA; j_gene: TRBJ2-3; CDR3nt: TGTGCCAGCAGTTATAGTGACAGGGGAGGAATGGCAACAGATACGCAGTATTTT; CDR3aa: CASSYSDRGGMATDTQYF
v_gene: TRBV18; d_gene: NA; abundance: few; j_gene: TRBJ1-1; CDR3nt: TGTGCCAGCTCACCAAATTCGGGTAACACTGAAGCTTTCTTT; CDR3aa: CASSPNSGNTEAFF